One sample yielded the 26 T cell receptor beta chains listed below, sequenced in a study of OX40 agonist ivuxolimab in advanced cancers. Repertoires were generated with immunoSEQ multiplex PCR, while TCRdb's copy carries only in-frame clones and drops some. The table has 55,000 to 70,000 clones, around 83% seen once; the top ten hold over 4%. The sequencing here drew on CD4+ or CD8+ T cells sorted from blood, taken in a trial of the OX40 agonist ivuxolimab. The receptors were gathered from an adult with an advanced solid tumor such as melanoma, head and neck, liver or kidney cancer.

CDR3 amino acids: CAWSVRGYLDEQYF. CDR3 bases: TGTGCCTGGAGTGTACGCGGGTACCTCGACGAGCAGTACTTC. The chain links TRBV30 to TRBJ2-7; a weak D match, TRBD2 (5 bases). This CDR3 contains 14 residues. V lost 0 bases, J lost 5 bases, and 14 bases lay in between. Germline CDR1 is GTSNPN and CDR2 is SVGIG (reference sequence). The full variable domain, completed using reference TRBV30 and TRBJ2-7, is SQTIHQWPATLVQPVGSPLSLECTVEGTSNPNLYWYRQAAGRGLQLLFYSVGIGQISSEVPQNLSASRPQDRQFILSSKKLLLSDSGFYLCAWSVRGYLDEQYFGPGTRLTVT.

This clone was observed once. This rearrangement joins TRBV18 to TRBJ1-4; unclear D gene. CDR1 KGHSH and CDR2 LQKENI come from the germline V gene. This CDR3 is 14 amino acids long. V was pared by 4 bases and J by 1 base, with 7 bases between. CDR3 amino acids: CASSHRETNEKLFF. In nucleotides, the CDR3 is TGTGCCAGCTCACACCGGGAAACTAATGAAAAACTGTTTTTT. The whole variable domain, filled in from reference TRBV18 and TRBJ1-4, reads NAGVMQNPRHLVRRRGQEARLRCSPMKGHSHVYWYRQLPEEGLKFMVYLQKENIIDESGMPKERFSAEFPKEGPSILRIQQVVRGDSAAYFCASSHRETNEKLFFGSGTQLSVL.

The chain links TRBV14 to TRBJ1-5; D possibly corresponds to TRBD1 (5 bases). Trimming took 8 bases from V and 5 from J, leaving 13 bases between them. The germline V gene has CDR1 SGHDN and CDR2 FVKESK. The CDR3 spans 13 residues. CDR3 sequence: CASAQGTDQPQHF. The CDR3 DNA is TGTGCCAGCGCGCAGGGAACGGATCAGCCCCAGCATTTT. Variable domain in full (rest from reference TRBV14 and TRBJ1-5): EAGVTQFPSHSVIEKGQTVTLRCDPISGHDNLYWYRRVMGKEIKFLLHFVKESKQDESGMPNNRFLAERTGGTYSTLKVQPAELEDSGVYFCASAQGTDQPQHFGDGTRLSIL.

This chain uses TRBV5-6 with TRBJ2-1; unclear D gene. V lost 5 bases and J 4 bases, leaving 4 bases between the germline ends. This CDR3 is 11 amino acids long. CDR1 and CDR2 (germline): SGHDT, YYEEEE. The CDR3 sequence is CASRGYNEQFF. The CDR3 DNA sequence: TGTGCCAGCAGGGGATACAATGAGCAGTTCTTC.

The rearrangement links TRBV7-8 to TRBJ2-1; D might be TRBD2 (6 bases). The CDR3 is made up of 14 amino acids. The V gene's germline CDR1 is SGHVS and CDR2 FQNEAQ. V was clipped by 3 bases and J by 4 bases, with 10 bases between them. Here the CDR3 reads CASSLGGPYNEQFF. DNA for the CDR3: TGTGCCAGCAGCTTGGGGGGACCTTACAATGAGCAGTTCTTC.

This clone came up a few times. The chain joins TRBV29-1 to TRBJ2-2; D is uncertain. V was trimmed by 5 bases and J by 1 base, leaving 8 bases between them. CDR1 and CDR2 from the germline V gene are SQVTM and ANQGSEA. There are 13 residues in the CDR3. The CDR3 is CSVRTVNTGELFF. As DNA, the CDR3 is TGCAGCGTTCGGACGGTGAACACCGGGGAGCTGTTTTTT.

This clone is medium-sized by share. V is TRBV7-8 and J is TRBJ2-7; a possible D gene is TRBD1 (6 bases). CDR3 length: 15 amino acids. The germline V gene has CDR1 SGHVS and CDR2 FQNEAQ. Trimming shortened V by 2 bases and J by 0 bases, and 11 bases separated the two germline ends. CDR3 DNA sequence: TGTGCCAGCAGCTTAACTAGACAGGACTCCTACGAGCAGTACTTC. As protein: CASSLTRQDSYEQYF.

The chain is built from TRBV5-1 and TRBJ2-1; TRBD1 aligns across 10 bases. Germline V lookup: CDR1 SGHRS, CDR2 YFSETQ. This CDR3 comprises 15 residues. V lost 3 bases to trimming and J lost 6 bases; unmatched junction nucleotides: 6. CDR3 residues: CASSWGGQGGNEQFF. Here the CDR3 DNA reads TGCGCCAGCAGCTGGGGCGGACAGGGGGGCAATGAGCAGTTCTTC.

This chain uses TRBV19 with TRBJ2-3, with TRBD2 as a possible D gene (6 bases). Deletions cut 7 bases from V and 6 bases from J, with 17 bases between. Germline V CDR1 and CDR2: LNHDA, SQIVND (reference sequence). The CDR3 has 14 amino acids. This CDR3 is CASTSKGLIDTQYF. The CDR3 nucleotides read TGTGCCAGTACCTCAAAGGGACTCATCGATACGCAGTATTTT.

The chain uses TRBV4-1 and TRBJ2-7, with 7 bases aligning to TRBD1. Germline CDR1 reads MGHRA; CDR2 reads YSYEKL. After removal of 1 base from V and 5 bases from J, the junction contained 5 bases not matched to a gene. The CDR3 extends over 14 amino acids. The CDR3 here is CASSQGPTGNEQYF. Here the CDR3 DNA reads TGCGCCAGCAGCCAAGGACCGACAGGGAACGAGCAGTACTTC.

This clone was recorded a few times. The chain uses TRBV28 and TRBJ2-5, with D perhaps being TRBD1 or TRBD2 (6 bases each). Trimming left V 3 bases short and J 5 bases short, with 16 bases between. The CDR3 has 15 residues. From germline, CDR1 is MDHEN and CDR2 SYDVKM. The CDR3 DNA is TGTGCCAGCAGTTTCTCGATAGGGGGGTGGGAGACCCAGTACTTC. As protein: CASSFSIGGWETQYF.

V is TRBV5-8 and J is TRBJ2-3; D possibly matches TRBD1 or TRBD2 (8 bases each). The V end lost 4 bases, the J end lost 2 bases, and 20 bases lay between the germline ends. Germline-derived CDR1 and CDR2 are SGHTS and YDEGEE. This CDR3 region has 17 residues. CDR3 residues: CASSRTGLAGYTDTQYF. CDR3 nucleotide sequence: TGTGCCAGCAGCCGGACAGGGCTAGCGGGTTACACAGATACGCAGTATTTT.

CDR3 amino acids: CASSLSIPSTDTQYF. The CDR3 nucleotides are TGTGCCAGCAGTTTATCTATACCTAGCACAGATACGCAGTATTTT. This rearrangement joins TRBV28 to TRBJ2-3; D not resolved. The V gene lost 1 base and the J gene lost 0 bases, with 8 bases spanning the gap. Germline assignment: CDR1 MDHEN and CDR2 SYDVKM. This CDR3 is 15 amino acids long.

The CDR3 here is CASSFGGSYEQYF. The CDR3 coding sequence is TGTGCCAGCAGCTTCGGCGGGAGTTACGAGCAGTACTTC. The genes are TRBV7-6 and TRBJ2-7, with 7 positions matching TRBD2. The germline V gene has CDR1 SGHVS and CDR2 FNYEAQ. The junction had 3 bases not matched to a gene; V was cut back by 3 bases and J by 4 bases. The CDR3 runs 13 residues.

This clone was counted between two and nine times. The V call is TRBV7-8, the J call TRBJ1-4; maybe TRBD1 (5 bases). Trimming cost V 1 base and J 8 bases, with 14 bases left between them. CDR3 length: 15 residues. Germline V gene sequence: CDR1 SGHVS, CDR2 FQNEAQ. The CDR3 is CASSLEAGLREKLFF. The CDR3 DNA reads as TGTGCCAGCAGCTTAGAGGCAGGGCTCCGAGAAAAACTGTTTTTT.

A single count supports this clone. The chain links TRBV9 to TRBJ2-1; TRBD2 agrees at 12 bases. The CDR3 has 16 amino acids. The V gene's germline CDR1 is SGDLS and CDR2 YYNGEE. The ends lost 3 bases at V and 2 bases at J; junction bases unmatched: 3. DNA for the CDR3: TGTGCCAGCAGCGGACTAGCGGGGGCCGCCTACAATGAGCAGTTCTTC. This translates into CASSGLAGAAYNEQFF.

V and J are TRBV23-1 and TRBJ2-2; D not resolved. TRBV23-1 qualifies as an ORF whose function is uncertain. This CDR3 has 16 residues. Trimming stripped 6 bases from V and 7 bases from J, with 21 bases between. The CDR3, as DNA: TGCGCCAGCAGATTCCCCGGGCGCAGCGAGGACGGGGAGCTGTTTTTT. Amino acids: CASRFPGRSEDGELFF.

The chain employs TRBV6-1 and TRBJ1-6; tentative D call: TRBD1 (5 bases). The V gene's germline CDR1 is MNHNS and CDR2 SASEGT. The germline V and J ends were trimmed by 4 bases and 8 bases, with 18 bases remaining between them. There are 16 residues in the CDR3. CDR3 sequence reads: CASSAQGLGGDSPLHF. CDR3 in DNA: TGTGCCAGCAGTGCCCAGGGTTTGGGGGGGGATTCACCCCTCCACTTT.

The chain joins TRBV4-1 to TRBJ1-3, with 9 bases lining up with TRBD1. V was pared by 0 bases and J by 3 bases, with 6 bases of the junction left unmatched. CDR1 is MGHRA and CDR2 is YSYEKL in the germline V gene. The CDR3 consists of 17 residues. CDR3 sequence reads: CASSQDQQGAFGNTIYF. CDR3 coding DNA: TGCGCCAGCAGCCAAGACCAACAGGGGGCTTTTGGAAACACCATATATTTT.

This clone was seen only a few times. This chain joins TRBV15 and TRBJ2-5; D may match TRBD1 or TRBD2 (6 bases each). The CDR3 loop spans 14 amino acids. CDR1 LNHNV and CDR2 YYDKDF come from the germline V gene (reference sequence). V dropped 1 base and J dropped 5 bases, with 11 bases sitting between them. This CDR3 is CATSRAGDRETQYF. The CDR3 coding sequence is TGTGCCACCAGCAGAGCGGGAGACAGGGAGACCCAGTACTTC.

This clone occurred once. CDR3 residues: CSACAVGSRNEQFF. The CDR3 DNA reads TGCAGCGCCTGCGCGGTCGGGAGTCGCAATGAGCAGTTCTTC. This sequence joins TRBV29-1 and TRBJ2-1; TRBD2 might be the D (6 bases). The CDR3 contains 14 residues. Germline V lookup: CDR1 SQVTM, CDR2 ANQGSEA. V lost 7 bases to trimming and J lost 6 bases, with 19 bases between them.

The V and J genes are TRBV5-1 and TRBJ1-5; possibly TRBD1 for D (5 bases). Per the germline V gene, CDR1 is SGHRS and CDR2 is YFSETQ. CDR3 size: 13 residues. The ends were cut back, 7 bases at V and 2 bases at J, with 10 bases in the middle. CDR3: CASQRGGNQPQHF. The CDR3 coding sequence is TGCGCCAGCCAAAGGGGTGGCAATCAGCCCCAGCATTTT.

The chain links TRBV4-1 to TRBJ2-2; perhaps TRBD1 as D (6 bases). Germline CDR1 is MGHRA and CDR2 is YSYEKL. V gave up 5 bases and J gave up 8 bases, with 12 bases separating them. The CDR3 covers 13 residues. The DNA for the CDR3 is TGCGCCAGCAGCTACAGGGACGGGGGGGAGCTGTTTTTT. Its protein product is CASSYRDGGELFF.

This clone was recorded only once. The chain employs TRBV5-1 and TRBJ2-1; 8 positions agree with TRBD2. Germline V gene sequence: CDR1 SGHRS, CDR2 YFSETQ. After removal of 3 bases from V and 9 bases from J, the junction contained 29 bases not matched to a gene. CDR3 length: 21 amino acids. In nucleotides, the CDR3 is TGCGCCAGCAGCTCACCCATCCACGTTCCAGCGGGAGTCGGGTTCTTCGGTGAGCAGTTCTTC. Protein: CASSSPIHVPAGVGFFGEQFF.

The rearrangement joins TRBV21-1 to TRBJ2-6. TRBV21-1 is an annotated pseudogene. The length of the CDR3 is 15 residues. The CDR3: CASSKAGFGANVLTF. CDR3 nucleotide sequence: TGTGCCAGCAGCAAAGCCGGCTTTGGGGCCAACGTCCTGACTTTC.

Note on this clone: The sample has other DNA sequences that encode this CDR3 too. J is TRBJ2-3 and V is TRBV18; possibly TRBD1 for D (5 bases). The V end lost 0 bases, the J end lost 1 base, and 5 bases lay between the germline ends. Germline V CDR1 and CDR2: KGHSH, LQKENI. The CDR3 runs 14 residues. CDR3 coding DNA: TGTGCCAGCTCACCACCAGGGGGCACAGATACGCAGTATTTT. Protein: CASSPPGGTDTQYF.